These 11 T cell receptor beta chains originate from one sample sequenced in a study of Ad26.COV2.S vaccination and SARS-CoV-2 variants. As for treatment: some 19 received Ad26.COV2.S at low or high dose, single or two shots; about five received placebo; per-sample allocation not given. The investigators took samples on day 63 after the first vaccine or placebo injection. This table comes from immunoSEQ multiplex PCR, and its TCRdb copy is limited to in-frame clones, with some not included. The data contain 440,000 or so clones, about 90% of them singletons. This specimen consisted of peripheral blood, obtained in a trial of Ad26.COV2.S vaccine versus placebo. The receptors here all came from a person between 18 and 65 years old who received the Ad26.COV2.S COVID-19 vaccine or a placebo.

This clone was seen only a few times. J is TRBJ1-6 and V is TRBV7-2; 7 bases are shared with TRBD1. Germline-derived CDR1 and CDR2 are SGHTA and FQGNSA. The CDR3 is 17 residues long. Trimming cost V 1 base and J 0 bases; bases outside gene matches: 3. CDR3: CASSLGDRSSYNSPLHF. DNA for the CDR3: TGTGCCAGCAGCTTAGGGGACAGAAGCTCCTATAATTCACCCCTCCACTTT.

This clone has a single count. The rearrangement links TRBV9 to TRBJ1-1, with TRBD1 as a possible D gene (5 bases). Looked up from germline, CDR1 is SGDLS and CDR2 is YYNGEE. The CDR3 runs 15 residues. V lost 0 bases, J lost 1 base, and 10 bases lay in between. The CDR3 reads CASSVGKGRNTEAFF. The DNA for the CDR3 is TGTGCCAGCAGCGTAGGAAAGGGGAGGAACACTGAAGCTTTCTTT.

Written as DNA, the CDR3 is TGTGCCAGCAGCGTAGAACTAAGGACAGCGAACACCGGGGAGCTGTTTTTT. This sequence encodes CASSVELRTANTGELFF. The V call is TRBV9, the J call TRBJ2-2; weak D call: TRBD1 (6 bases). Trimming took off 0 bases at V and 0 bases at J, with 12 bases between the two ends. CDR3 length: 17 amino acids. CDR1 SGDLS and CDR2 YYNGEE come from the germline V gene.

This clone was seen a single time. For the CDR3, the DNA is TGTGCCAGCAGTGAGGTCAGGGGCGTTGGGGAGACCCAGTACTTC. Its translation is CASSEVRGVGETQYF. The chain employs TRBV2 and TRBJ2-5, with D perhaps matching TRBD1 (6 bases). Germline loops: CDR1 SNHLY, CDR2 FYNNEI. Between the trimmed V and J ends, which lost 3 bases and 5 bases, there was a span of 16 bases. This CDR3 contains 15 residues.

The chain has TRBV19 and TRBJ1-5; no definite D call. The CDR3 extends over 15 amino acids. The V end lost 7 bases, the J end lost 4 bases, and 17 bases lay between the germline ends. CDR1 and CDR2 (germline): LNHDA, SQIVND (reference sequence). CDR3: CASNLDGSRNQPQHF. As DNA, the CDR3 is TGTGCCAGTAACCTTGATGGCAGCCGGAATCAGCCCCAGCATTTT. Filled out from reference TRBV19 and TRBJ1-5, the complete variable domain reads DGGITQSPKYLFRKEGQNVTLSCEQNLNHDAMYWYRQDPGQGLRLIYYSQIVNDFQKGDIAEGYSVSREKKESFPLTVTSAQKNPTAFYLCASNLDGSRNQPQHFGDGTRLSIL.

The rearrangement joins TRBV4-1 to TRBJ2-1; a possible D gene is TRBD1 (5 bases). This CDR3 has 14 amino acids. The germline V and J ends were trimmed by 1 base and 9 bases, with 13 bases remaining between them. Germline loops: CDR1 MGHRA, CDR2 YSYEKL. The chain's CDR3 is CASSQALWGPEQFF. CDR3 DNA sequence: TGCGCCAGCAGCCAAGCGTTGTGGGGCCCTGAGCAGTTCTTC.

This chain joins TRBV18 and TRBJ2-7; no firm D call. The CDR3 has 12 amino acids. The germline gives CDR1 KGHSH, CDR2 LQKENI. The germline V and J ends were trimmed by 4 bases and 4 bases, with 8 bases remaining between them. CDR3 sequence: CASSLNKYEQYF. The DNA for the CDR3 is TGTGCCAGCTCACTTAACAAGTACGAGCAGTACTTC.

The chain links TRBV5-4 to TRBJ2-3; 8 bases fit TRBD2. Losses at the gene ends were 7 bases for V and 1 base for J; bases not matched to a gene: 5. Germline CDR1 SGHNT, CDR2 YYREEE (reference sequence). The CDR3 consists of 14 residues. CDR3 bases: TGTGCCAGCTACAGCGGGGGCCGCACAGATACGCAGTATTTT. It specifies CASYSGGRTDTQYF.

The chain carries TRBV9 and TRBJ2-1; 15 nucleotides align to TRBD2. The germline gives CDR1 SGDLS, CDR2 YYNGEE. With V trimmed by 3 bases and J by 0 bases, 16 bases remained unmatched. The CDR3 has 22 residues. DNA for the CDR3: TGTGCCAGCAGCGCAAGAACCTGGACTAGCGGGGGGGCCCGGTCCTCCTACAATGAGCAGTTCTTC. As protein: CASSARTWTSGGARSSYNEQFF.

The chain couples TRBV10-3 to TRBJ2-7; a possible D gene is TRBD2 (5 bases). From germline, CDR1 is ENHRY and CDR2 SYGVKD. V gave up 6 bases and J gave up 4 bases, with 10 bases separating them. This CDR3 comprises 12 residues. The CDR3 DNA sequence: TGTGCCATCAGATCCGGGAATTACGAGCAGTACTTC. It yields the protein CAIRSGNYEQYF.

The gene calls are TRBV27 and TRBJ2-1; 7 bases fit TRBD1. V was pared by 6 bases and J by 6 bases, with 11 bases of the junction left unmatched. Per the germline V gene, CDR1 is MNHEY and CDR2 is SMNVEV (reference sequence). This CDR3 has 15 residues. Written as DNA, the CDR3 is TGTGCCAGCAGGCAGGGACAGCAGAATCGCAATGAGCAGTTCTTC. Amino acid sequence: CASRQGQQNRNEQFF.